The count of the clone carrying this T cell receptor beta chain is one. CDR3 length equals 14 residues. Germline loops: CDR1 LGHNA, CDR2 YSLEER. Trimming shortened V by 0 bases and J by 2 bases, and 7 bases separated the two germline ends. This specimen belongs to a study of metastatic and nonmetastatic thyroid tumors. Background on the study: The authors compared repertoires across blood and tumor or nodule tissue from malignant and benign thyroid patients.

Patients underwent thyroid surgery, and none had received any treatment before it. In the original workflow: Between-group CDR3 differences, defined by clinicopathological status, yielded a distant-metastasis classifier for papillary thyroid cancer. TCRdb re-analyzed the PCR reads using MiXCR. TCRdb, not the authors, supplied the V and J calls. Of under 45,000 clones listed, less than 20% are singletons. The sequenced sample was tumor tissue. J is TRBJ2-5 and V is TRBV4-3; D not resolved. This TCR was recovered from a female donor with papillary thyroid cancer or a benign thyroid nodule (not recorded which). Some clones in this sample may be carry-over from other donors' samples. CDR3 coding DNA: TGCGCCAGCAGCCAAGATCTAGGTCAAGAGACCCAGTACTTC. It is translated as CASSQDLGQETQYF.